The entry below gives a single T cell receptor beta chain sequence along with its context. Its antigen remains unknown. The CDR3 is 14 residues long. J was trimmed by 1 base and V by 5 bases; bases with no gene match: 3. CDR1 and CDR2 from the germline V gene are SEHNR and FQNEAQ (reference sequence). The data belong to a study of OX40 agonist ivuxolimab in advanced cancers. At the level of the study: Age averaged roughly 60 years (range roughly 20 to 90), and 80% to 90% were male.

Study-wide points: Some nonresponders additionally presented with little normalized T-cell clonal expansion. Among the lowest peripheral clonal expansion occurred in 0.1-3.0 mg/kg partial responders.

This table comes from immunoSEQ multiplex PCR, and its TCRdb copy is limited to in-frame clones, with some not included. The repertoire consists of tens of thousands of clones, with around 87% occurring once and the leading ten covering about 0.52%. This clonotype was sampled from an adult with an advanced solid tumor such as melanoma, head and neck, liver or kidney cancer. This sequence joins TRBV7-9 and TRBJ2-5, with 8 nucleotides matching TRBD1. The sample was CD4+ or CD8+ T cells sorted from blood, taken in a trial of the OX40 agonist ivuxolimab. The CDR3 DNA follows: TGTGCCAGCAGCCCGACAGGGGCCCAAGAGACCCAGTACTTC. It yields the protein CASSPTGAQETQYF.